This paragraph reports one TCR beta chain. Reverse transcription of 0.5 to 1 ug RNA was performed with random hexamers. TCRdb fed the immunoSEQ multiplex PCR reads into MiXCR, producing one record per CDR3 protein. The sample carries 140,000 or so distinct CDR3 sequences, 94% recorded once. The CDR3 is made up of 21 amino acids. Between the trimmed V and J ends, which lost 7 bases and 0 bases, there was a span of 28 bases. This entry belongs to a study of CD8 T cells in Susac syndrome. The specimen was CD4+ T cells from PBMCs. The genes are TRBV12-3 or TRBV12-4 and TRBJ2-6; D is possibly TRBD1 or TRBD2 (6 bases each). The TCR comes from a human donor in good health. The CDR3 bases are TGTGCCAGCATACACATCGGCAGGGGACTTTTCTCCTTCTCTGGGGCCAACGTCCTGACTTTC. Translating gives CASIHIGRGLFSFSGANVLTF.